These 8 T cell receptor beta chains originate from one sample sequenced in a study of human T cells and chemical hapten exposure. Total RNA was isolated from whole blood that had not been fractionated. From the 5' RACE reads, TCRdb called clonotypes with MiXCR, one entry per CDR3 protein. The sample has about 140,000 distinct CDR3 sequences, roughly 4% seen once; the top ten hold over 1.1%. The receptors stem from a female donor in good health.

This clonotype was seen repeatedly, ten times or more. The gene calls are TRBV6-2 or TRBV6-3 and TRBJ1-5; D gene ambiguous. V lost 4 bases, J lost 1 base, and 11 bases lay in between. The CDR3 loop spans 15 amino acids. The germline gives CDR1 MNHEY, CDR2 SVGEGT. The CDR3 is CASSSGYASNQPQHF. DNA of the CDR3: TGTGCCAGCAGTTCGGGTTACGCGAGCAATCAGCCCCAGCATTTT.

This clonotype was seen ten or more times. The chain has TRBV27 and TRBJ1-6; 7 bases align to TRBD1. CDR1 and CDR2 from the germline V gene are MNHEY and SMNVEV (reference sequence). The CDR3 has 15 amino acids. Germline trimming cut 3 bases from V and 8 bases from J; bases unmatched to any gene: 7. The CDR3 DNA reads as TGTGCCAGCAGTTTCGGTCCAGGGGGGGATTCACCCCTCCACTTT. Translation: CASSFGPGGDSPLHF.

This clonotype was observed many times. J is TRBJ1-1 and V is TRBV12-3 or TRBV12-4; maybe TRBD1 (6 bases). This CDR3 has 14 residues. V was trimmed by 5 bases and J by 0 bases, leaving 10 bases between them. CDR3 loop: CASSKRQVNTEAFF. The DNA for the CDR3 is TGTGCCAGCAGTAAGCGACAGGTGAACACTGAAGCTTTCTTT.

This clonotype came up many times. This chain joins TRBV7-2 and TRBJ2-7; D is ambiguous. This CDR3 is built from 15 residues. The germline gives CDR1 SGHTA, CDR2 FQGNSA. V was clipped by 1 base and J by 2 bases, with 12 bases between them. CDR3 protein: CASSLGAEFPYEQYF. The CDR3 DNA follows: TGTGCCAGCAGCTTAGGGGCAGAATTCCCCTACGAGCAGTACTTC.

This clonotype was counted ten times or more. The chain carries TRBV7-6 and TRBJ2-1; D is possibly TRBD2 (6 bases). Per the germline V gene, CDR1 is SGHVS and CDR2 is FNYEAQ. The V gene lost 3 bases and the J gene lost 9 bases, with 18 bases spanning the gap. This CDR3 is built from 15 residues. The CDR3 DNA sequence: TGTGCCAGCAGCTTGTTCGGGGGTGGTGACTCTGAGCAGTTCTTC. This encodes CASSLFGGGDSEQFF.

This clonotype was detected ten times or more. A read error may produce the germline difference seen at one junction end. This chain connects TRBV12-3 or TRBV12-4 to TRBJ2-3; TRBD2 matches at 7 bases. CDR3 length: 15 amino acids. The CDR3 here is CASSLAVLSTDTQYF. CDR3 in DNA: TGTGCCAGCAGTCTAGCGGTGTTGAGCACAGATACGCAGTATTTT.

This clonotype was detected ten times or more. The rearrangement links TRBV2 to TRBJ1-3; D call uncertain. The CDR3 loop spans 14 amino acids. Germline V gene sequence: CDR1 SNHLY, CDR2 FYNNEI. Trimming left V 2 bases short and J 0 bases short, with 5 bases between. CDR3 sequence: CASSETSSGNTIYF. CDR3 coding DNA: TGTGCCAGCAGTGAAACGAGCTCTGGAAACACCATATATTTT.

This clonotype was observed at least ten times. The V call is TRBV12-3 or TRBV12-4, the J call TRBJ1-1, with TRBD1 matching 7 bases. The CDR3 is 14 residues long. V lost 6 bases and J lost 4; bases outside the gene matches: 8. The CDR3 loop is CASSPTGSGTEAFF. The CDR3 nucleotides are TGTGCCAGCAGCCCGACAGGGAGTGGCACTGAAGCTTTCTTT.